This TCR beta chain emerged from a study of sequential checkpoint blockade in melanoma. A few counts support this clone. Treatment noted: randomized to nivolumab then ipilimumab (arm A) or the reverse (arm B). Germline V gene sequence: CDR1 SEHNR, CDR2 FQNEAQ (reference sequence). The CDR3 is made up of 13 amino acids. V dropped 4 bases and J dropped 3; count of bases not matched to a gene: 3. Generated by immunoSEQ multiplex PCR, the TCRdb table keeps only in-frame clones and is missing some. The table lists approximately 10,000 clones, over 60% of them singletons. This TCR was recovered from a human donor with melanoma. The rearrangement links TRBV7-9 to TRBJ2-7, with TRBD2 matching over 7 bases. The sample in question was CD8+ T cells sorted from blood (inferred from file names), obtained from a patient given nivolumab and ipilimumab in sequence. The CDR3 nucleotides read TGTGCCAGCAGCTCTAGCGGCAACTACGAGCAGTACTTC. It translates to CASSSSGNYEQYF.